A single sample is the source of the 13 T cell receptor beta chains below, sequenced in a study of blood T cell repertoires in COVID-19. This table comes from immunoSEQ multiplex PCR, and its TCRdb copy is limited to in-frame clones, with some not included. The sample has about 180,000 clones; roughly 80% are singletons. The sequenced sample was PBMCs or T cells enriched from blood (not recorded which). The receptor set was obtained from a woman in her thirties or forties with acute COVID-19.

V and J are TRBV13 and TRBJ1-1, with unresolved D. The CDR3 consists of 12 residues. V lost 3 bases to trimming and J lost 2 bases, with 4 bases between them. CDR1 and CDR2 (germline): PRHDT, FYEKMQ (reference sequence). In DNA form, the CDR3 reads TGTGCCAGCAGCTTCCCAAACACTGAAGCTTTCTTT. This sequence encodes CASSFPNTEAFF. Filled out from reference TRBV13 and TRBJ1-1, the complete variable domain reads AAGVIQSPRHLIKEKRETATLKCYPIPRHDTVYWYQQGPGQDPQFLISFYEKMQSDKGSIPDRFSAQQFSDYHSELNMSSLELGDSALYFCASSFPNTEAFFGQGTRLTVV.

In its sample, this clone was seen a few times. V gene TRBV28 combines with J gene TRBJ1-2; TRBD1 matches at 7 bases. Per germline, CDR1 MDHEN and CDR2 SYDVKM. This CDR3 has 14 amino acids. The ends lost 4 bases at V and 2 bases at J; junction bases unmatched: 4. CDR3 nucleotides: TGTGCCAGCAGTTACAGGGGAGGCAACTATGGCTACACCTTC. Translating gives CASSYRGGNYGYTF.

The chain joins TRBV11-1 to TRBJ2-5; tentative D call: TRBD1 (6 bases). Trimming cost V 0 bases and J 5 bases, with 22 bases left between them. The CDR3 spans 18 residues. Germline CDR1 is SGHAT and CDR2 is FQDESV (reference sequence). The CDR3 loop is CASSLATRGSFGRETQYF. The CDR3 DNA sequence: TGTGCCAGCAGCTTAGCGACGAGGGGGAGTTTTGGAAGGGAGACCCAGTACTTC.

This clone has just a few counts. The DNA of the CDR3 is TGTGCCAGCAGTGCAACAGGGATCTATGGCTACACCTTC. Translating gives CASSATGIYGYTF. The V gene is TRBV12-3 or TRBV12-4, the J gene TRBJ1-2; tentatively, D is TRBD1 (6 bases). This CDR3 region has 13 residues. Trimming removed 5 bases from V and 4 bases from J, with 11 bases in between.

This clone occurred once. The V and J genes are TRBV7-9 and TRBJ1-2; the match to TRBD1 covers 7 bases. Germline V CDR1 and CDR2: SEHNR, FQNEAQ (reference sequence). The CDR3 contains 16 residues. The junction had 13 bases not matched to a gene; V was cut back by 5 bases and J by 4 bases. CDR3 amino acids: CASSPSLTGLLYGYTF. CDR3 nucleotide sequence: TGTGCCAGCAGCCCAAGTCTGACAGGGCTTCTCTATGGCTACACCTTC.

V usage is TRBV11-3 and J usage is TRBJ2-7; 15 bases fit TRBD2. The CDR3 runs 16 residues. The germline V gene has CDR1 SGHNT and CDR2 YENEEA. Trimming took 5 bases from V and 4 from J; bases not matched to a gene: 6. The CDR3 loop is CASSNGLAGGSYEQYV. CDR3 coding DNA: TGTGCCAGCAGCAACGGACTAGCGGGAGGGTCTTACGAGCAGTACGTC.

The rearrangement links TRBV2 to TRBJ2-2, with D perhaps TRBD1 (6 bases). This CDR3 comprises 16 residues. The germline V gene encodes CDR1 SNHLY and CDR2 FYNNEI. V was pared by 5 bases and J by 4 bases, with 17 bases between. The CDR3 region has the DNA TGTGCCAGCAGTCTAGATTCAGGGGTCAGCACCGGGGAGCTGTTTTTT. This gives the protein CASSLDSGVSTGELFF.

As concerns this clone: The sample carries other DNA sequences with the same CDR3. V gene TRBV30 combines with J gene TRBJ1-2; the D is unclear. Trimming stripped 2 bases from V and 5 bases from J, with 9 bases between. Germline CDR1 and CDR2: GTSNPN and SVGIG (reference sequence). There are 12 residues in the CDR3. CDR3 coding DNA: TGTGCCTGGAGTTCCGGGGAATATGGCTACACCTTC. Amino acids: CAWSSGEYGYTF. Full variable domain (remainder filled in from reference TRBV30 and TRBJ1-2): SQTIHQWPATLVQPVGSPLSLECTVEGTSNPNLYWYRQAAGRGLQLLFYSVGIGQISSEVPQNLSASRPQDRQFILSSKKLLLSDSGFYLCAWSSGEYGYTFGSGTRLTVV.

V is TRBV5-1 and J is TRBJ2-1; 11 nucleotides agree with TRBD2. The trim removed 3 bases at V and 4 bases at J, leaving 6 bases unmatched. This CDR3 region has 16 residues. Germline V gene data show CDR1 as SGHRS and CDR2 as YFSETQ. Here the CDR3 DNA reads TGCGCCAGCAGCTCACTAGCGGGAGTGGGGTACAATGAGCAGTTCTTC. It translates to CASSSLAGVGYNEQFF.

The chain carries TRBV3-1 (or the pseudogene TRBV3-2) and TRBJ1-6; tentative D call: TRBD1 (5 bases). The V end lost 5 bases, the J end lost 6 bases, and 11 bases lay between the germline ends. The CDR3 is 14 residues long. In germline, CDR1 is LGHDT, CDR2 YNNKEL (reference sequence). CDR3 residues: CASSLGQANSPLHF. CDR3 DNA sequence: TGTGCCAGCAGCTTGGGGCAGGCTAATTCACCCCTCCACTTT.

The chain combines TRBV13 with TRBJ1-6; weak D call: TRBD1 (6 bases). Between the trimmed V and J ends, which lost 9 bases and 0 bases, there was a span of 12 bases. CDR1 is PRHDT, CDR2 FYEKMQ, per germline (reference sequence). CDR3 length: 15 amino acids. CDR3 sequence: CASRDTSSYNSPLHF. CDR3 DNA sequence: TGTGCCAGTAGGGACACCAGCTCCTATAATTCACCCCTCCACTTT. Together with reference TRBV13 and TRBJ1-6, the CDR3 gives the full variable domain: AAGVIQSPRHLIKEKRETATLKCYPIPRHDTVYWYQQGPGQDPQFLISFYEKMQSDKGSIPDRFSAQQFSDYHSELNMSSLELGDSALYFCASRDTSSYNSPLHFGNGTRLTVT.

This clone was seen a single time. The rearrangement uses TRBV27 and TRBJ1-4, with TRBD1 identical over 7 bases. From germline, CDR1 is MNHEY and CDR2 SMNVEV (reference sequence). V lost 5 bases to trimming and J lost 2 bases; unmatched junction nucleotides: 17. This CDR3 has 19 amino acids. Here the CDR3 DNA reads TGTGCCAGCAGTAAATACCACAGGGGTTTTAGTTCCACTAATGAAAAACTGTTTTTT. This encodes CASSKYHRGFSSTNEKLFF.

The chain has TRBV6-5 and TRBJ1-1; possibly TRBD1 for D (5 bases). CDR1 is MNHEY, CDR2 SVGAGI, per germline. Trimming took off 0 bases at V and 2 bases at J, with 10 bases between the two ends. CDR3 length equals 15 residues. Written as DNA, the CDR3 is TGTGCCAGCAGTTACTCGGGCAGGGTCAACACTGAAGCTTTCTTT. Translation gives CASSYSGRVNTEAFF.